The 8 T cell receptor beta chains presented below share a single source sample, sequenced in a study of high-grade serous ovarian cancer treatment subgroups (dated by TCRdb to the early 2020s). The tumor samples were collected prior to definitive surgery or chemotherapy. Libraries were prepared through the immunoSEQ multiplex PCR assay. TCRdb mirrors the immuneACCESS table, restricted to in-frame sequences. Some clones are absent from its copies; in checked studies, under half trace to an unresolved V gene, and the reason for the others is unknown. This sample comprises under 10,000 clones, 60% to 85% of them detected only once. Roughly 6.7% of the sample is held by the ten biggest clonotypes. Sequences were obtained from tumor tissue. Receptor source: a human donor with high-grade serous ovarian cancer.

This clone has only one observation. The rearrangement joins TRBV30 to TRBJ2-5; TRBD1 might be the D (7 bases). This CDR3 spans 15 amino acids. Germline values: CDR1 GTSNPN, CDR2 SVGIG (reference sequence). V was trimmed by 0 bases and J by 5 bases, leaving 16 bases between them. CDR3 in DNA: TGTGCCTGGAGTGTACGTGGCAGGGGGGTGGAGACCCAGTACTTC. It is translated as CAWSVRGRGVETQYF.

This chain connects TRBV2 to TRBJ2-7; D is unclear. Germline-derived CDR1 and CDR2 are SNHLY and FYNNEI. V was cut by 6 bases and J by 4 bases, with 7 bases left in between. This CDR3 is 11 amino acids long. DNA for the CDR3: TGTGCCAGCAGGGACGTATACGAGCAGTACTTC. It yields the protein CASRDVYEQYF.

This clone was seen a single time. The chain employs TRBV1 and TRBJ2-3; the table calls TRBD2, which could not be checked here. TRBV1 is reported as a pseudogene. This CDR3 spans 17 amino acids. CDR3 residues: CTSSQDRTSPGTDTQYF. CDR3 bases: TGCACCAGCAGCCAAGACCGAACTAGTCCGGGCACAGATACGCAGTATTTT.

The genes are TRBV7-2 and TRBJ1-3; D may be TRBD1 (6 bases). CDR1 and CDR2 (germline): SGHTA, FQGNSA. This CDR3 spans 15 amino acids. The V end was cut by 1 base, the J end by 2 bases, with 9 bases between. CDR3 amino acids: CASSLGRGAGNTIYF. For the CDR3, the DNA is TGTGCCAGCAGCTTAGGGAGGGGGGCTGGAAACACCATATATTTT.

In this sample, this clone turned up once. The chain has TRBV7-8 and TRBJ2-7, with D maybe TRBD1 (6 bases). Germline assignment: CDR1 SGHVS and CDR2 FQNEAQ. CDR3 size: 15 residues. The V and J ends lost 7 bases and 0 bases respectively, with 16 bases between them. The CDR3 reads CASTRQGHNSYEQYF. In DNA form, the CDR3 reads TGTGCCAGCACCAGGCAGGGGCATAACTCCTACGAGCAGTACTTC.

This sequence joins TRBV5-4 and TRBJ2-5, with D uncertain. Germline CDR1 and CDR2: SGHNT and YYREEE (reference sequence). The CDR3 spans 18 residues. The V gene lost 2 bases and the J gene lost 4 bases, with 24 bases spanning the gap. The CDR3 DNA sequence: TGTGCCAGCAGCTTAGCTCTTACCGGGTCGTTTTACGGAGAGACCCAGTACTTC. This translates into CASSLALTGSFYGETQYF.

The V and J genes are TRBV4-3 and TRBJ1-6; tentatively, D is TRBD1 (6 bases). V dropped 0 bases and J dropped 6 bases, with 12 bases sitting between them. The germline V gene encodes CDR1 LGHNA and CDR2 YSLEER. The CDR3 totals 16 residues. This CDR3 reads CASSQDQGGGNSPLHF. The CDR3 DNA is TGCGCCAGCAGCCAAGATCAAGGGGGAGGTAATTCACCCCTCCACTTT.

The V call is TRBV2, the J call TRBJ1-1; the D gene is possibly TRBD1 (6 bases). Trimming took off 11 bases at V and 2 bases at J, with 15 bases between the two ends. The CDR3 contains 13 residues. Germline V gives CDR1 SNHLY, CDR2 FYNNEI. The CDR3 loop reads CAVHRDYNTEAFF. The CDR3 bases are TGTGCCGTACACAGGGATTATAACACTGAAGCTTTCTTT. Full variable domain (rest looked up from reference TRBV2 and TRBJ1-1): EPEVTQTPSHQVTQMGQEVILRCVPISNHLYFYWYRQILGQKVEFLVSFYNNEISEKSEIFDDQFSVERPDGSNFTLKIRSTKLEDSAMYFCAVHRDYNTEAFFGQGTRLTVV.